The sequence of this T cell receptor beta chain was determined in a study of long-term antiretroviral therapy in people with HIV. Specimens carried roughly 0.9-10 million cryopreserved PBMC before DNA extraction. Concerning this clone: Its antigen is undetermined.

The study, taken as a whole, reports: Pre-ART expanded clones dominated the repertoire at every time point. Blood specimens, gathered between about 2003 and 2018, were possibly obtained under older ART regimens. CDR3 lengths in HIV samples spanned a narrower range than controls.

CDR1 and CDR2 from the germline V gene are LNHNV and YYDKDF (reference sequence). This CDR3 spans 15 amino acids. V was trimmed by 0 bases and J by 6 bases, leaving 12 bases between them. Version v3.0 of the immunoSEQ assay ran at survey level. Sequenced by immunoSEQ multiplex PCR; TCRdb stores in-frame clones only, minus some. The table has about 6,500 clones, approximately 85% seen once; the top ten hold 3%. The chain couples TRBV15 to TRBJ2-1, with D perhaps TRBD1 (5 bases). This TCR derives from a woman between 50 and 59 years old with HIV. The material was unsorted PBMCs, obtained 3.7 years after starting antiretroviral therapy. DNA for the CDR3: TGTGCCACCAGCAGAGATCGAAGGGGTAGCAATGAGCAGTTCTTC. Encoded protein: CATSRDRRGSNEQFF.